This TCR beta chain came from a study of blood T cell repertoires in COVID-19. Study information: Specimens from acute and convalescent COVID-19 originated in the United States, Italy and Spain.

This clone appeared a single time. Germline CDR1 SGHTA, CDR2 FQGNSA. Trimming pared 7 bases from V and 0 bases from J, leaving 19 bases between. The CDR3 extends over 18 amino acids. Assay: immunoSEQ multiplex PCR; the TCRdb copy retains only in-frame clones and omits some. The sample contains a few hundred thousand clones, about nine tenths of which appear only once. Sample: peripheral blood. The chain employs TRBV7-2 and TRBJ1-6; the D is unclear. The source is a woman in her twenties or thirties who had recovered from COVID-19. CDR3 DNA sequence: TGTGCCAGCACCCTAATAGGAGGGTTGAGCTCCTATAATTCACCCCTCCACTTT. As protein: CASTLIGGLSSYNSPLHF.